The clone carrying this T cell receptor (beta chain) was recorded at least ten times. Its specificity is not known. These data come from a study of neurological immune-mediated disorders. With 10-nucleotide random UMIs, 5'RACE was used to make the cDNA. Every sequencing run gave over 160 million TCR-beta sequences, taken from 15-18 subjects. TCRdb re-derived calls from the 5' RACE reads in MiXCR, one entry per CDR3 protein. Seen here are approximately 65,000 distinct CDR3 sequences, approximately 4.1% observed once, and the top ten hold just over 2.5%. The study's findings and limits: No sharing of CDR3 amino acid sequences was observed among expanded clones across subjects, suggesting private repertoires in all groups.

From germline, CDR1 is SGHDT and CDR2 YYEEEE. Trimming took 1 base from V and 5 from J, leaving 12 bases between them. This CDR3 comprises 15 residues. The study built unsorted libraries from 2 million PBMCs kept at -80 C. The sequence was obtained from a man over 45 with multiple sclerosis. Material for sequencing was PBMCs. V gene TRBV5-6 combines with J gene TRBJ2-2; D not certain. CDR3 DNA: TGTGCCAGCAGCTTGAATATCAAGGTTACCGGGGAGCTGTTTTTT. This encodes CASSLNIKVTGELFF.